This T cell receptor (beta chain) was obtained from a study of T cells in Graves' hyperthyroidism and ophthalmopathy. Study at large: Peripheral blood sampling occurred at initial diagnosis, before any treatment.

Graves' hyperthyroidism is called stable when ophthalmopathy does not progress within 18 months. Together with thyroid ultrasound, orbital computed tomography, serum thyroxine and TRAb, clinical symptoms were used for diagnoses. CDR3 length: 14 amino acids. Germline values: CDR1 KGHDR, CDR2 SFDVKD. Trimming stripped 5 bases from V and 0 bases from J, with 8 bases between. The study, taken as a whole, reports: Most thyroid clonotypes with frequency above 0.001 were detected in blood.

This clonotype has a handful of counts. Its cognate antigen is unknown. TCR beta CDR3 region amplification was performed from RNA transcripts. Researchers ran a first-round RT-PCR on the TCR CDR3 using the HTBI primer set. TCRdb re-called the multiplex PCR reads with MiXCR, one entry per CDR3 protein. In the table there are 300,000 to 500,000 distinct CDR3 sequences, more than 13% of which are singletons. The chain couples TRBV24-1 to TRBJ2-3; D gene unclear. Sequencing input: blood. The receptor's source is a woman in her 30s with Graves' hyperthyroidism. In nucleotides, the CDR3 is TGTGCCACCAGTGGTCTCGCTAGCACAGATACGCAGTATTTT. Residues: CATSGLASTDTQYF.